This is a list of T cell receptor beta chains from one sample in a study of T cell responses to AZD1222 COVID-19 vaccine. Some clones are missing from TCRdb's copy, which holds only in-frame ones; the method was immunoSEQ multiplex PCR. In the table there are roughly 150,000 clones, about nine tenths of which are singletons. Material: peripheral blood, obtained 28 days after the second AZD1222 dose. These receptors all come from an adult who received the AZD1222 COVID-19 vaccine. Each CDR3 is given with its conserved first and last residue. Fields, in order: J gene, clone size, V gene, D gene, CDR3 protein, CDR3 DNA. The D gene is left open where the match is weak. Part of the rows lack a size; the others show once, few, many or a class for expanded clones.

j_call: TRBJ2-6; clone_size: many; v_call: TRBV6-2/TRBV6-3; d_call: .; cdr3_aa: CASSYGFRGPGANVLTF; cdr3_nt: TGTGCCAGCAGTTACGGGTTTAGGGGCCCTGGGGCCAACGTCCTGACTTTC
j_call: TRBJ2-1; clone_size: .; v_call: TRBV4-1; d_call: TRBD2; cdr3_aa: CASSQGLAGGPSLYNEQFF; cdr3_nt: TGCGCCAGCAGCCAGGGACTAGCGGGAGGGCCGAGCCTCTACAATGAGCAGTTCTTC
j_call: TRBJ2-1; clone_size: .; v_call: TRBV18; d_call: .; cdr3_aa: CASSPLPHLIDEQFF; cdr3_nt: TGTGCCAGCTCACCATTGCCGCACCTCATCGATGAGCAGTTCTTC
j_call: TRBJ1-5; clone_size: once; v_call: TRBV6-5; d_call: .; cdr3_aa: CASSPGDLGYQPQHF; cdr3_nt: TGTGCCAGCAGCCCAGGGGATTTAGGGTACCAGCCCCAGCATTTT
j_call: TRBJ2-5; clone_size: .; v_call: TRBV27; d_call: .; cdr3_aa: CASSPQGRQETQYF; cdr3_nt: TGTGCCAGCAGTCCCCAGGGCCGGCAAGAGACCCAGTACTTC
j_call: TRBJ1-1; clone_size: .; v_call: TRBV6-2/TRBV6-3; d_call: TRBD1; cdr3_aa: CASSYAGTGEAFF; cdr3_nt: TGTGCCAGCAGTTACGCCGGGACAGGAGAAGCTTTCTTT
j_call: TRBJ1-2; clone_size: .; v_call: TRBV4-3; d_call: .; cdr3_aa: CASSQVKRAQGQGYTF; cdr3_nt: TGCGCCAGCAGCCAAGTCAAAAGAGCCCAGGGGCAAGGCTACACCTTC
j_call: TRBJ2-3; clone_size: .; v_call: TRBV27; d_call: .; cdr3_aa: CASSYSGWIDTQYF; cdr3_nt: TGTGCCAGCAGTTACTCCGGCTGGATAGATACGCAGTATTTT
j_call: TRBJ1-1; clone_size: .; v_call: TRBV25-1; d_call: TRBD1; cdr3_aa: CASSGSGTVNTEAFF; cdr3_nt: TGTGCCAGCAGTGGGTCCGGGACAGTGAACACTGAAGCTTTCTTT
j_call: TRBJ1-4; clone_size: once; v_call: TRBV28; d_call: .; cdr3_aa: CASSKPRGAGREKLFF; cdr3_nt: TGTGCCAGCAGTAAGCCCCGAGGGGCGGGGCGGGAAAAACTGTTTTTT
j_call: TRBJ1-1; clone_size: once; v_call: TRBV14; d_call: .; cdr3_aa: CASSQFRGDTEAFF; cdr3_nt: TGTGCCAGCAGCCAATTTAGGGGGGACACTGAAGCTTTCTTT
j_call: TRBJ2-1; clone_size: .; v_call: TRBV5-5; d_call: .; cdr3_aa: CASSLSARDNEQFF; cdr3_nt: TGTGCCAGCAGCTTGTCCGCCAGAGACAATGAGCAGTTCTTC
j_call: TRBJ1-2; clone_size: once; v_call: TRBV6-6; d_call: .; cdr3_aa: CASSYGAGSNYGYIF; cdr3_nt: TGTGCCAGCAGTTATGGGGCGGGCTCTAACTATGGCTACATCTTC
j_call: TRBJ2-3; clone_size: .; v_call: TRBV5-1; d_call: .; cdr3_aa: CASSLVGPTDTQYF; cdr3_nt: TGCGCCAGCAGCTTGGTGGGGCCCACAGATACGCAGTATTTT
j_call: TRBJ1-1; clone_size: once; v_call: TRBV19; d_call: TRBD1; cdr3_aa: CASSPTGRSTEAFF; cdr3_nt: TGTGCCAGTAGCCCGACAGGGAGGAGCACTGAAGCTTTCTTT
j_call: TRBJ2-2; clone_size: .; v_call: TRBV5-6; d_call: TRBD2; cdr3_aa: CASGPVGLNTGELFF; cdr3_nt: TGTGCCAGCGGACCCGTGGGACTAAACACCGGGGAGCTGTTTTTT
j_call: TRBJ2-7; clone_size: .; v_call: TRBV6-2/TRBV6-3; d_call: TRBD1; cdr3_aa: CASSLRGHEQYF; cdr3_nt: TGTGCCAGCAGTCTTAGGGGGCACGAGCAGTACTTC
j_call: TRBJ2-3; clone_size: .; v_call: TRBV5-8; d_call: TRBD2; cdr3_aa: CASSLGLGLAGGPTDTQYF; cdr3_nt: TGTGCCAGCAGCTTGGGTTTGGGACTAGCGGGGGGGCCTACAGATACGCAGTATTTT